Listed below are T cell receptor beta chains from one sample, sequenced in a study of Ad26.COV2.S vaccination and SARS-CoV-2 variants. Repertoires were generated with immunoSEQ multiplex PCR, while TCRdb's copy carries only in-frame clones and drops some. In the table there are about 680,000 clones, 80% to 90% of which are singletons. The sequences come from peripheral blood, collected in a trial of Ad26.COV2.S vaccine versus placebo. These receptors were taken from a person aged 18-60 years who received the Ad26.COV2.S COVID-19 vaccine or a placebo. The CDR3 runs from the conserved cysteine through the conserved F or W. A D gene is named only where the DNA matches it firmly. The size entry is marked missing in some rows and otherwise reads once, few, many or a size class.

D,V,size,J,CDR3,DNA
.,TRBV6-5,few,TRBJ1-2,CASSSRTYGYTF,TGTGCCAGCAGTTCCCGGACCTATGGCTACACCTTC
TRBD1,TRBV11-2,.,TRBJ2-5,CASSPTGQPETQYF,TGTGCCAGCAGCCCGACGGGACAGCCGGAGACCCAGTACTTC
.,TRBV7-2,.,TRBJ2-7,CASSLYYEQYF,TGTGCCAGCAGCCTTTACTACGAGCAGTACTTC
TRBD2,TRBV6-5,.,TRBJ2-7,CASRGGLAGIYEQYF,TGTGCCAGCAGGGGGGGACTAGCGGGTATCTACGAGCAGTACTTC
TRBD2,TRBV30,.,TRBJ2-5,CAWSVGEGYQETQYF,TGTGCCTGGAGTGTAGGGGAGGGATACCAAGAGACCCAGTACTTC
.,TRBV9,.,TRBJ1-2,CASNRGGGYTF,TGTGCCAGCAACCGAGGAGGTGGCTACACCTTC
TRBD1,TRBV7-9,few,TRBJ1-4,CASSRDRGLEKLFF,TGTGCCAGCAGCCGGGACAGGGGGCTTGAAAAACTGTTTTTT
TRBD1,TRBV24-1,.,TRBJ1-1,CATSDSGTGYMNTEAFF,TGTGCCACCAGTGATTCCGGGACAGGGTACATGAACACTGAAGCTTTCTTT
TRBD2,TRBV2,.,TRBJ2-7,CASSETSDSYEQYF,TGTGCCAGCAGTGAAACTAGCGACAGCTACGAGCAGTACTTC
TRBD2,TRBV29-1,.,TRBJ2-2,CSPGEGSSRAGELFF,TGCAGCCCGGGGGAGGGATCCTCCAGAGCCGGGGAGCTGTTTTTT
.,TRBV19,.,TRBJ2-7,CASSIGRLGYEQYF,TGTGCCAGTAGTATCGGTCGCCTGGGATACGAGCAGTACTTC
TRBD2,TRBV4-2,few,TRBJ2-5,CASSQGGWTSGRVYQETQYF,TGTGCCAGCAGCCAAGGAGGATGGACTAGCGGGAGGGTTTACCAAGAGACCCAGTACTTC
.,TRBV7-9,.,TRBJ2-1,CASSLTGAYNEQFF,TGTGCCAGCAGCTTGACCGGTGCCTACAATGAGCAGTTCTTC
TRBD2,TRBV6-5,.,TRBJ2-1,CASSWASGEQFF,TGTGCCAGCAGTTGGGCTAGCGGCGAGCAGTTCTTC
TRBD1,TRBV5-4,.,TRBJ1-4,CASSSWTGGRASGEKLFF,TGTGCCAGCAGCTCCTGGACAGGGGGGCGAGCTTCTGGTGAAAAACTGTTTTTT
TRBD2,TRBV5-1,.,TRBJ2-5,CASSPGLAGETQYF,TGCGCCAGCAGCCCCGGACTAGCTGGAGAGACCCAGTACTTC
.,TRBV4-3,.,TRBJ2-7,CASSQDPGGKYEQYF,TGCGCCAGCAGCCAAGATCCGGGTGGAAAGTACGAGCAGTACTTC
TRBD1,TRBV7-9,once,TRBJ1-4,CASSPGQLNEKLFF,TGTGCCAGCAGCCCGGGACAGCTTAATGAAAAACTGTTTTTT
.,TRBV5-6,.,TRBJ1-3,CASSLAGREPGNTIYF,TGTGCCAGCAGCTTGGCCGGTAGGGAACCTGGAAACACCATATATTTT
.,TRBV5-6,.,TRBJ2-7,CASSIQPTYEQYF,TGTGCCAGCAGTATACAGCCTACCTACGAGCAGTACTTC
.,TRBV27,.,TRBJ1-5,CASGTRGGQGNQPQHF,TGTGCCAGCGGGACTCGGGGGGGCCAGGGCAACCAGCCCCAGCATTTT
TRBD2,TRBV19,.,TRBJ2-2,CASSISGGANTGELFF,TGTGCCAGTAGTATTAGCGGGGGGGCGAACACCGGGGAGCTGTTTTTT
TRBD1,TRBV5-1,.,TRBJ1-4,CASSVDRGGEKLFF,TGCGCCAGCAGCGTGGACAGGGGCGGAGAAAAACTGTTTTTT
TRBD1,TRBV15,.,TRBJ2-3,CATSRRDRASTDTQYF,TGTGCCACCAGCAGACGGGACAGGGCGAGCACAGATACGCAGTATTTT
.,TRBV14,once,TRBJ2-3,CASRNNGADTQYF,TGTGCCAGCAGAAACAATGGGGCAGATACGCAGTATTTT
.,TRBV11-2,once,TRBJ2-3,CASSLRANFQTSTDTQYF,TGTGCCAGCAGCTTAAGGGCAAACTTTCAGACTAGCACAGATACGCAGTATTTT
TRBD1,TRBV24-1,.,TRBJ2-3,CATSDPQGTHTSDTQYF,TGTGCCACCAGTGATCCACAGGGGACACACACATCCGATACGCAGTATTTT
TRBD1,TRBV5-1,.,TRBJ2-1,CASSPGQTSYNEQFF,TGCGCCAGCAGCCCGGGACAGACCTCCTACAATGAGCAGTTCTTC
.,TRBV12-3/TRBV12-4,.,TRBJ1-1,CASSLAERTEAFF,TGTGCCAGCAGTTTGGCAGAACGGACTGAAGCTTTCTTT
TRBD2,TRBV29-1,.,TRBJ2-2,CSAAAGGPATGELFF,TGCAGCGCAGCCGCGGGGGGGCCGGCCACCGGGGAGCTGTTTTTT
TRBD2,TRBV7-2,.,TRBJ2-7,CASSPPGLAGVAYEQYF,TGTGCCAGCAGCCCGCCGGGACTAGCGGGAGTTGCGTACGAGCAGTACTTC
TRBD2,TRBV10-3,.,TRBJ2-1,CAISESSRTSGRDYNEQFF,TGTGCCATCAGTGAGTCGTCAAGGACTAGCGGGAGGGACTACAATGAGCAGTTCTTC
.,TRBV12-2,.,TRBJ2-1,CARPLGVLDEQFF,TGTGCAAGACCGCTAGGGGTTTTGGATGAGCAGTTCTTC
.,TRBV27,.,TRBJ1-2,CASRTLMSGYGYTF,TGTGCCAGCAGAACCCTAATGTCGGGCTATGGCTACACCTTC
.,TRBV29-1,.,TRBJ1-1,CSSSRTEAFF,TGCAGCTCCTCGAGGACTGAAGCTTTCTTT
TRBD2,TRBV7-2,.,TRBJ2-1,CASSKASAGGENEQFF,TGTGCCAGCAGCAAGGCCTCCGCTGGGGGGGAGAATGAGCAGTTCTTC
.,TRBV30,few,TRBJ1-5,CAWSGVGLGQPQHF,TGTGCCTGGAGTGGGGTTGGGCTCGGGCAGCCCCAGCATTTT
.,TRBV24-1,.,TRBJ2-5,CATSEGAQETQYF,TGTGCCACTAGTGAGGGAGCTCAAGAGACCCAGTACTTC
TRBD2,TRBV11-3,once,TRBJ2-1,CASSQRDTYPYNEQFF,TGTGCCAGCAGCCAGCGGGATACCTACCCCTACAATGAGCAGTTCTTC
TRBD2,TRBV7-9,.,TRBJ2-1,CASSLQASGRNEQFF,TGTGCCAGCAGCTTACAGGCTAGCGGGAGAAATGAGCAGTTCTTC
TRBD1,TRBV6-5,.,TRBJ2-1,CASDRDRGYNEQFF,TGTGCCAGCGACCGGGACAGGGGATACAATGAGCAGTTCTTC
.,TRBV30,.,TRBJ2-2,CACSRGAGTGELFF,TGTGCCTGTTCTAGGGGAGCGGGCACCGGGGAGCTGTTTTTT
.,TRBV11-2,.,TRBJ1-3,CASSLGDTIYF,TGTGCCAGCAGCTTAGGAGACACCATATATTTT
.,TRBV5-1,.,TRBJ2-3,CASSLTESTDTQYF,TGCGCCAGCAGCTTGACAGAGAGCACAGATACGCAGTATTTT
.,TRBV2,.,TRBJ1-2,CASLRGAGSYGYTF,TGTGCCAGTCTACGGGGGGCCGGTAGTTATGGCTACACCTTC